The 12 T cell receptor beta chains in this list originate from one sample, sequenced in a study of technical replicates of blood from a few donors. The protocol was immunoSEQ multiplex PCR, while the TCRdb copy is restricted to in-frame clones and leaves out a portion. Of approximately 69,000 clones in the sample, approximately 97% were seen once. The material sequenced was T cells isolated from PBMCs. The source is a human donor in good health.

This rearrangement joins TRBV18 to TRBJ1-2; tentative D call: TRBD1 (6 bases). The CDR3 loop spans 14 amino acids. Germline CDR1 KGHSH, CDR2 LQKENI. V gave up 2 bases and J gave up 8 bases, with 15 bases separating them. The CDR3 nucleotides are TGTGCCAGCTCACCAAGCCCTACAGGGTTAGGCTACACCTTC. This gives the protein CASSPSPTGLGYTF.

The CDR3 protein is CATSRDLSTSAIKETQYF. DNA of the CDR3: TGTGCCACCAGCAGAGATCTTTCGACTAGCGCGATTAAGGAGACCCAGTACTTC. The chain couples TRBV15 to TRBJ2-5; TRBD2 aligns across 8 bases. The CDR3 spans 18 residues. Germline V gene data show CDR1 as LNHNV and CDR2 as YYDKDF (reference sequence). Losses at the gene ends were 0 bases for V and 5 bases for J; bases not matched to a gene: 14.

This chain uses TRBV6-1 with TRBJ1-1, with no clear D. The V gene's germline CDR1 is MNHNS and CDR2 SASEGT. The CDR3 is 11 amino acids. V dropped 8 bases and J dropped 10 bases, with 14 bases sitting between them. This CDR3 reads CASVVEATAFF. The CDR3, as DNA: TGTGCCAGCGTGGTGGAGGCTACAGCTTTCTTT.

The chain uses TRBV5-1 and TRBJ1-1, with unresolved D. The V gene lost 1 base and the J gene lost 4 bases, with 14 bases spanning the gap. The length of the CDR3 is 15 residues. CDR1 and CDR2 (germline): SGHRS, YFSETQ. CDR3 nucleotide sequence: TGCGCCAGCAGCTTGTGGGGTACCCGGGGCACTGAAGCTTTCTTT. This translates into CASSLWGTRGTEAFF.

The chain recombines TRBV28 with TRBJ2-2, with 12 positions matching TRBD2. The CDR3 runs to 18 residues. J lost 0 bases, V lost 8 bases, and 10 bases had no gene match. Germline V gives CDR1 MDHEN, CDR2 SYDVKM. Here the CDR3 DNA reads TGTGCCAGCGGCTACGAACTAGCGGGAGGACCGAACACCGGGGAGCTGTTTTTT. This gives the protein CASGYELAGGPNTGELFF.

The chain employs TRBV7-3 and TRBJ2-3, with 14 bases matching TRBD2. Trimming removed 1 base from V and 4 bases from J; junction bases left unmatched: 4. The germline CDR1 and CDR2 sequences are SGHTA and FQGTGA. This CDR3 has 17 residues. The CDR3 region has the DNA TGTGCCAGCAGCTTAAGACTAGCGGGGGGGTTCGCAGATACGCAGTATTTT. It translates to CASSLRLAGGFADTQYF.

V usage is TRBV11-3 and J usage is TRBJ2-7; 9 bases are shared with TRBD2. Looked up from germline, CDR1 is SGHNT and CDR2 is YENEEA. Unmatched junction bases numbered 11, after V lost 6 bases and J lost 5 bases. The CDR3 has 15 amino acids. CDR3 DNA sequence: TGTGCCAGCAGTCCTGGGGGCAAGCGGGAGGACGAGCAGTACTTC. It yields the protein CASSPGGKREDEQYF.

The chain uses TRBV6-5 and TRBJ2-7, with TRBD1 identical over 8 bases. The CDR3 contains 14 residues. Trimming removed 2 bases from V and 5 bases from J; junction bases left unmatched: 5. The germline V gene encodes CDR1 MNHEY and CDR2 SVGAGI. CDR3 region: CASSYDRGPHEQYF. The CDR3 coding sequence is TGTGCCAGCAGTTACGACAGGGGTCCCCACGAGCAGTACTTC.

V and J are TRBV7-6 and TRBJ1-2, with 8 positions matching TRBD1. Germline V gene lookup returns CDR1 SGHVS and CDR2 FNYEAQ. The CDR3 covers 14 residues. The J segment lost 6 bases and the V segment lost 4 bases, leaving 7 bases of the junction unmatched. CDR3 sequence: CASSYGQGPDGYTF. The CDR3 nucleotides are TGTGCCAGCAGCTATGGACAGGGCCCGGATGGCTACACCTTC.

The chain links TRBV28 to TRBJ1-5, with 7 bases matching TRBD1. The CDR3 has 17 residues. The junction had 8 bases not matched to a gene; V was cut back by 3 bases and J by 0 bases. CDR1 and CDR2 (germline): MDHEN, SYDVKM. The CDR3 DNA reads TGTGCCAGCAGTTTGCCCGGGACAGCTTATAGCAATCAGCCCCAGCATTTT. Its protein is CASSLPGTAYSNQPQHF.

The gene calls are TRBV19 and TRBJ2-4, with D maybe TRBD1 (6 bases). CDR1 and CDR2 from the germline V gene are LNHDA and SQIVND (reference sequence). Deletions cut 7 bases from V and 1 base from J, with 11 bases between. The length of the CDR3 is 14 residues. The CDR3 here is CASTTGIAKNIQYF. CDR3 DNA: TGTGCCAGTACGACAGGAATCGCCAAAAACATTCAGTACTTC.

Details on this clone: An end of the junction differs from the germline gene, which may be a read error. In DNA, the CDR3 is TGTGCCAGCGGTTTAGGGGACAGGGGCGAGGGCTACACCTTC. Its protein is CASGLGDRGEGYTF. The V and J genes are TRBV28 and TRBJ1-2; 10 nucleotides align to TRBD1. The germline CDR1 and CDR2 sequences are MDHEN and SYDVKM. This CDR3 has 14 amino acids.